The 17 T cell receptor beta chains listed next were all sequenced from one sample in a study of CD8 T cells in ankylosing spondylitis. TCRdb reprocessed the 5' RACE reads via MiXCR and lists one record per CDR3 protein. The sample consists of roughly 48,000 distinct CDR3 sequences, 6% to 7.5% of them appearing once. Sequencing input: blood, either unsorted or a sorted T cell fraction (not recorded which). These receptors originate from a female donor with ankylosing spondylitis or in good health (not recorded which).

This clonotype was detected many times. The genes are TRBV7-9 and TRBJ1-1; possibly TRBD1 for D (5 bases). Germline assignment: CDR1 SEHNR and CDR2 FQNEAQ (reference sequence). V gave up 8 bases and J gave up 5 bases, with 9 bases separating them. The CDR3 is 11 residues long. The CDR3: CASGTSTEAFF. The DNA for the CDR3 is TGTGCCAGCGGGACTTCGACTGAAGCTTTCTTT.

This clonotype was seen ten or more times. A much larger clone lies a single base off, so this may be a read error. The chain couples TRBV12-3 or TRBV12-4 to TRBJ2-2; D unclear. CDR3 size: 14 residues. The CDR3 region is CASSADLNSGELFF. As DNA, the CDR3 is TGTGCCAGCAGTGCCGATTTGAACTCCGGGGAGCTGTTTTTT.

This clonotype was seen at least ten times. The chain couples TRBV5-1 to TRBJ2-7, with unresolved D. There are 14 residues in the CDR3. Between the trimmed V and J ends, which lost 4 bases and 0 bases, there was a span of 11 bases. Germline CDR1 is SGHRS and CDR2 is YFSETQ. The CDR3 is CASSLEHRSYEQYF. For the CDR3, the DNA is TGCGCCAGCAGCCTAGAACACCGCTCCTACGAGCAGTACTTC. The full variable domain, rest sourced from reference TRBV5-1 and TRBJ2-7, is KAGVTQTPRYLIKTRGQQVTLSCSPISGHRSVSWYQQTPGQGLQFLFEYFSETQRNKGNFPGRFSGRQFSNSRSEMNVSTLELGDSALYLCASSLEHRSYEQYFGPGTRLTVT.

Points on this clonotype: It may be a read error: a sequence one base away is much more abundant. The CDR3 region is CVSSALAGGEQFF. In DNA form, the CDR3 reads TGTGTCAGCAGTGCTCTAGCGGGGGGCGAGCAGTTCTTC. The V gene is TRBV2, the J gene TRBJ2-1, with TRBD2 matching 11 bases. This CDR3 comprises 13 residues. CDR1 and CDR2 from the germline V gene are SNHLY and FYNNEI.

This clonotype occurred many times. The genes are TRBV20-1 and TRBJ2-1; D is undetermined. From germline, CDR1 is DFQATT and CDR2 SNEGSKA (reference sequence). V was clipped by 3 bases and J by 5 bases, with 2 bases between them. The CDR3 consists of 10 residues. The CDR3 DNA reads TGCAGTGCTAGCGACAATGAGCAGTTCTTC. It codes for CSASDNEQFF.

In nucleotides, the CDR3 is TGTGCCAGCAGCGGCGAGATGCGCCCAGGGAGGGATACGCAGTATTTT. This sequence encodes CASSGEMRPGRDTQYF. V is TRBV2 and J is TRBJ2-3; D might be TRBD2 (6 bases). The CDR3 sequence is 16 residues long. Germline CDR1 reads SNHLY; CDR2 reads FYNNEI. V gave up 6 bases and J gave up 6 bases, with 22 bases separating them.

This clonotype has at least ten counts. V is TRBV5-1 and J is TRBJ1-3; tentative D call: TRBD1 (5 bases). Per the germline V gene, CDR1 is SGHRS and CDR2 is YFSETQ. Trimming removed 0 bases at V and 2 bases at J, with 9 bases between. CDR3 length: 15 amino acids. The CDR3 DNA follows: TGCGCCAGCAGCTTGGGGGGGATGGCTGGAAACACCATATATTTT. This gives the protein CASSLGGMAGNTIYF.

This clonotype showed up many times. The V call is TRBV5-1, the J call TRBJ2-1; D remains unclear. CDR1 is SGHRS and CDR2 is YFSETQ in the germline V gene. The CDR3 spans 15 residues. V was shortened by 3 bases and J by 0 bases, with 10 bases between the two germline ends. The CDR3 coding sequence is TGCGCCAGCAGCTGGGAATCGAGCTCCTACAATGAGCAGTTCTTC. Its protein product is CASSWESSSYNEQFF.

This clonotype was seen at least ten times. Here the CDR3 reads CASSPDGDSYNEQFF. For the CDR3, the DNA is TGCGCCAGCAGCCCTGACGGAGACTCCTACAATGAGCAGTTCTTC. The chain has TRBV5-1 and TRBJ2-1; D remains ambiguous. CDR3 length equals 15 residues. Germline V gene data show CDR1 as SGHRS and CDR2 as YFSETQ. V was cut by 4 bases and J by 0 bases, with 11 bases left in between.

This clonotype occurred many times. V and J are TRBV20-1 and TRBJ2-1; 10 bases fit TRBD2. With 3 bases clipped from V and 1 base from J, the junction kept 9 bases outside the gene matches. Germline CDR1 and CDR2: DFQATT and SNEGSKA (reference sequence). The CDR3 is made up of 17 amino acids. The CDR3 protein is CSARFSGGYYSYNEQFF. Written as DNA, the CDR3 is TGCAGTGCTAGGTTTAGCGGGGGGTACTATTCCTACAATGAGCAGTTCTTC.

This clonotype showed up many times. The CDR3 reads CATRSGGGDNEQFF. The DNA of the CDR3 is TGTGCCACCAGGTCCGGCGGGGGGGACAATGAGCAGTTCTTC. J is TRBJ2-1 and V is TRBV24-1; 9 bases agree with TRBD2. The V gene end was trimmed by 7 bases and the J gene end by 5 bases; junction bases not matched to a gene: 5. CDR3 length: 14 residues. CDR1 is KGHDR and CDR2 is SFDVKD in the germline V gene.

This clonotype was counted only a few times. This chain's CDR3 is CASSPVTSSGNTIYF. In DNA form, the CDR3 reads TGCGCCAGCAGCCCGGTTACTAGCTCTGGAAACACCATATATTTT. This sequence joins TRBV5-1 and TRBJ1-3; no definite D call. Trimming shortened V by 4 bases and J by 0 bases, and 11 bases separated the two germline ends. The CDR3 extends over 15 amino acids. Germline loops: CDR1 SGHRS, CDR2 YFSETQ.

At least ten counts were recorded for this clonotype. The chain couples TRBV24-1 to TRBJ2-1; D possibly corresponds to TRBD2 (7 bases). In germline, CDR1 is KGHDR, CDR2 SFDVKD. The ends were cut back, 4 bases at V and 10 bases at J, with 16 bases in the middle. The CDR3 has 14 residues. In DNA form, the CDR3 reads TGTGCCACCAGTGACAACAGGGTAGCGGGCGAGCAGTTCTTC. Its translation is CATSDNRVAGEQFF.

This clonotype has at least ten counts. V and J are TRBV5-1 and TRBJ2-1, with D perhaps matching TRBD2 (5 bases). Trimming took off 1 base at V and 5 bases at J, with 13 bases between the two ends. The CDR3 sequence is 15 residues long. From germline, CDR1 is SGHRS and CDR2 YFSETQ. The CDR3 sequence: CASSLPGRDDNEQFF. CDR3 coding DNA: TGCGCCAGCAGCTTGCCAGGACGGGATGACAATGAGCAGTTCTTC.

Worth noting for this clonotype: A read error may explain this, as a much larger clone is one base away. The chain carries TRBV12-3 or TRBV12-4 and TRBJ2-4; no reliable D call. CDR3 length: 13 amino acids. CDR3 nucleotides: TGTGCCCGCAGTTTAGGTGCAGGAAACATTCAGTACTTC. It encodes CARSLGAGNIQYF.

In this sample, this clonotype turned up many times. V usage is TRBV5-1 and J usage is TRBJ1-2, with D hard to call. The CDR3 spans 12 residues. Germline values: CDR1 SGHRS, CDR2 YFSETQ. The germline V and J ends were trimmed by 4 bases and 7 bases, with 11 bases remaining between them. For the CDR3, the DNA is TGCGCCAGCAGCCTGCCTGGGGTTGGCTACACCTTC. Encoded protein: CASSLPGVGYTF.

This clonotype was counted a few times. DNA of the CDR3: TGTGCCAGCAGCTTAGCGGGACAGGGAGGCTACACCTTC. Its translation is CASSLAGQGGYTF. The V call is TRBV7-2, the J call TRBJ1-2; the match to TRBD1 covers 9 bases. CDR1 is SGHTA, CDR2 FQGNSA, per germline. Trimming cost V 0 bases and J 8 bases; bases outside gene matches: 1. The CDR3 is 13 residues long.